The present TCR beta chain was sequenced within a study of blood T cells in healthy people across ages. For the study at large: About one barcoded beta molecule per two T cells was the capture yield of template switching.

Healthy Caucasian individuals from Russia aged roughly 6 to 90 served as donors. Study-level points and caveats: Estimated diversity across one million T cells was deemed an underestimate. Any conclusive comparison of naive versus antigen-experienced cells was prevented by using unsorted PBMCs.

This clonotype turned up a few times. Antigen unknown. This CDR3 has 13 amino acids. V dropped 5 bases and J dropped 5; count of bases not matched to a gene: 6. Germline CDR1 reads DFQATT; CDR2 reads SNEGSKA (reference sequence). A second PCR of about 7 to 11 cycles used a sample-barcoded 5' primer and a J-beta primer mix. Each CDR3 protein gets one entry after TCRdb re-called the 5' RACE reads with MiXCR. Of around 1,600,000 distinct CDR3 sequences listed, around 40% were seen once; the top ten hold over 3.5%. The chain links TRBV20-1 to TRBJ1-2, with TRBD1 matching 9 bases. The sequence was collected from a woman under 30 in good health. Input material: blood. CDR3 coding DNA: TGCAGTGCTCGGGACAGGGCCCTATATGGCTACACCTTC. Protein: CSARDRALYGYTF.